The source of this TCR beta chain is a study of blood T cell repertoires in COVID-19. Trimming at V came to 0 bases and at J to 0 bases, leaving 10 bases not matched to a gene. The CDR3 is 20 amino acids. Clones were read by immunoSEQ multiplex PCR, and TCRdb kept only the in-frame ones, dropping some. This table holds 100,000 or so clones, roughly 90% found once. J is TRBJ1-5 and V is TRBV23-1, with TRBD1 matching 11 bases. TRBV23-1 qualifies as an ORF whose function is uncertain. Specimen: peripheral blood. The TCR comes from a man in his 60s with acute or convalescent COVID-19. In DNA, the CDR3 is TGCGCCAGCAGTCAATCGGACGTCGGGACAGGGGGAAGTAGCAATCAGCCCCAGCATTTT. Translation gives CASSQSDVGTGGSSNQPQHF.